At least ten counts were recorded for the clone carrying this TCR beta chain. No antigen is known for it. This sample is part of a study of CD8 T cells in ankylosing spondylitis. Study-wide results and limits: Prior literature has documented some motif variants in synovial fluid and blood from reactive arthritis. The clones that were linked to disease were reported to be significantly enriched in matched synovial fluid samples from ankylosing spondylitis patients.

TCRdb re-derived calls from the 5' RACE reads in MiXCR, one entry per CDR3 protein. The data hold about 240,000 distinct CDR3 sequences, with under 12% observed a single time. The TCR originated in a male donor with ankylosing spondylitis or in good health (not recorded which). Sequenced sample: blood, either unsorted or a sorted T cell fraction (not recorded which).

CDR3 bases: TGCAGTGCTAGAGATGCCCTAGCGGTAACAGATACGCAGTATTTT. This sequence encodes CSARDALAVTDTQYF. The chain combines TRBV20-1 with TRBJ2-3, with 7 bases matching TRBD2. Trimming removed 0 bases from V and 3 bases from J; junction bases left unmatched: 6. The CDR3 totals 15 residues. Germline V gene sequence: CDR1 DFQATT, CDR2 SNEGSKA (reference sequence).